This T cell receptor beta chain was obtained from a study of blood T cell repertoires in COVID-19. About the research overall: The origin of the acute and convalescent COVID-19 samples was the United States, Italy and Spain.

The recovered donors of Cohort 3 showed two negative PCRs, clearance, or symptom resolution. The method was immunoSEQ multiplex PCR; TCRdb's version includes in-frame clones alone and lacks a portion of them. The sample consists of over 250,000 clones, around 91% of them appearing once. Material for sequencing was PBMCs or T cells enriched from blood (not recorded which). The origin of this receptor is a young woman who had recovered from COVID-19.

This CDR3 is CASSFLGTPNTGELFF. CDR3 DNA sequence: TGTGCCAGCAGTTTCCTCGGGACACCGAACACCGGGGAGCTGTTTTTT. This sequence joins TRBV6-5 and TRBJ2-2, with D possibly being TRBD1 (6 bases). This CDR3 region has 16 residues. V was pared by 4 bases and J by 0 bases, with 12 bases between. The germline CDR1 and CDR2 sequences are MNHEY and SVGAGI.